A single sample is the source of the 28 T cell receptor beta chains below, sequenced in a study of shared clonotypes between healthy human individuals. Produced via immunoSEQ multiplex PCR; TCRdb's table is partial and in-frame only. Among millions of clones listed, roughly 94% were seen once. Specimen: naive CD4+ T cells sorted from blood. Subset specified: CD45RA+ positively selected. These receptor sequences come from a man aged 18 to 30 in good health.

This chain uses TRBV6-1 with TRBJ2-7; 7 bases fit TRBD1. Germline V lookup: CDR1 MNHNS, CDR2 SASEGT. V trimming: 4 bases; J trimming: 2 bases; junction bases outside the gene matches: 8. The CDR3 loop spans 15 amino acids. The CDR3 nucleotides read TGTGCCAGCAGTGCCCTTAACAGGGGTACCTACGAGCAGTACTTC. Translated: CASSALNRGTYEQYF.

The chain links TRBV28 to TRBJ2-1; 8 bases are shared with TRBD2. Germline V lookup: CDR1 MDHEN, CDR2 SYDVKM. The CDR3 loop spans 15 amino acids. The V gene end was trimmed by 7 bases and the J gene end by 2 bases; junction bases not matched to a gene: 7. The CDR3 reads CASIERGGPYNEQFF. DNA for the CDR3: TGTGCCAGCATCGAACGGGGGGGCCCCTACAATGAGCAGTTCTTC.

V and J are TRBV30 and TRBJ1-2; tentatively, D is TRBD1 (5 bases). With 1 base removed from V and 0 bases from J, the gap between germline ends came to 12 bases. From germline, CDR1 is GTSNPN and CDR2 SVGIG (reference sequence). The CDR3 sequence is 15 residues long. The DNA of the CDR3 is TGTGCCTGGAGTGACGGGGCTTCACCTAACTATGGCTACACCTTC. Amino acids: CAWSDGASPNYGYTF.

V usage is TRBV18 and J usage is TRBJ2-5; TRBD1 aligns across 9 bases. Germline-derived CDR1 and CDR2 are KGHSH and LQKENI. This CDR3 contains 14 residues. Unmatched junction bases numbered 4, after V lost 4 bases and J lost 4 bases. The CDR3: CASSLDRGSETQYF. CDR3 bases: TGTGCCAGCTCACTCGACAGGGGGTCAGAGACCCAGTACTTC.

This chain links TRBV7-2 with TRBJ2-1; TRBD2 agrees at 7 bases. The germline gives CDR1 SGHTA, CDR2 FQGNSA. The CDR3 runs 14 residues. The V segment lost 5 bases and the J segment 4 bases; nucleotides outside the gene matches: 5. For the CDR3, the DNA is TGTGCCAGCAGCGGGACTACGATTTACAATGAGCAGTTCTTC. This codes for CASSGTTIYNEQFF.

The CDR3 reads CAWSVRQGTTEAFF. The CDR3 coding sequence is TGTGCCTGGAGTGTACGACAGGGGACCACTGAAGCTTTCTTT. The J gene is TRBJ1-1, the V gene TRBV30; TRBD1 agrees at 8 bases. The junction had 4 bases not matched to a gene; V was cut back by 0 bases and J by 4 bases. Germline assignment: CDR1 GTSNPN and CDR2 SVGIG (reference sequence). This CDR3 is 14 amino acids long.

This sequence joins TRBV14 and TRBJ1-2; D not certain. V dropped 0 bases and J dropped 8 bases, with 16 bases sitting between them. Germline V CDR1 and CDR2: SGHDN, FVKESK. The CDR3 contains 15 residues. CDR3 sequence (DNA): TGTGCCAGCAGCCAAGAGGTCCTCCCGACCGACGGCTACACCTTC. It codes for CASSQEVLPTDGYTF.

This clone showed up just once. This chain joins TRBV27 and TRBJ2-2; the match to TRBD2 covers 12 bases. The length of the CDR3 is 18 residues. The V segment lost 5 bases and the J segment 6 bases; nucleotides outside the gene matches: 13. Germline CDR1 MNHEY, CDR2 SMNVEV (reference sequence). Here the CDR3 reads CASSLDRLAGDRAGELFF. The CDR3 DNA reads as TGTGCCAGCAGTCTCGATAGACTAGCGGGAGATAGGGCCGGGGAGCTGTTTTTT.

The V gene is TRBV4-3, the J gene TRBJ2-1; 10 bases are a match to TRBD2. CDR1 and CDR2 (germline): LGHNA, YSLEER. The CDR3 is 18 amino acids. The V and J ends lost 3 bases and 6 bases, in that order; junction bases with no gene match: 14. CDR3 in amino acids: CASSQGAGAGGMFNEQFF. The DNA of the CDR3 is TGCGCCAGCAGCCAGGGCGCGGGAGCGGGAGGGATGTTCAATGAGCAGTTCTTC.

The chain joins TRBV6-6 to TRBJ1-2; TRBD1 matches 8 bases. V lost 4 bases to trimming and J lost 4 bases; unmatched junction nucleotides: 2. Germline values: CDR1 MNHNY, CDR2 SVGAGI (reference sequence). The CDR3 is 13 amino acids. CDR3 nucleotides: TGTGCCAGCAGTTCACAGGGGGTCTATGGCTACACCTTC. Protein: CASSSQGVYGYTF.

Worth noting for this clone: Other nucleotide sequences from this sample produce the same CDR3. Here the CDR3 reads CAISGTGQETQYF. As DNA, the CDR3 is TGTGCCATCAGTGGGACAGGTCAAGAGACCCAGTACTTC. The rearrangement joins TRBV10-3 to TRBJ2-5; TRBD1 aligns across 7 bases. Trimming at V came to 4 bases and at J to 2 bases, leaving 1 base not matched to a gene. In germline, CDR1 is ENHRY, CDR2 SYGVKD. The CDR3 totals 13 residues.

The chain has TRBV5-4 and TRBJ2-5; D is perhaps TRBD1 (6 bases). Per germline, CDR1 SGHNT and CDR2 YYREEE (reference sequence). Trimming stripped 5 bases from V and 3 bases from J, with 14 bases between. The length of the CDR3 is 14 residues. CDR3 sequence (DNA): TGTGCCAGCAGTCCAACAGGGAGCAAAGAGACCCAGTACTTC. Translation gives CASSPTGSKETQYF.

This clone was counted between two and nine times. V and J are TRBV28 and TRBJ1-5; D is ambiguous. Trimming took 2 bases from V and 7 from J, leaving 15 bases between them. Germline CDR1 MDHEN, CDR2 SYDVKM. This CDR3 has 15 residues. The CDR3, as DNA: TGTGCCAGCAGTTTACACCGGACGTCGGGCCAGCCCCAGCATTTT. Amino acid sequence: CASSLHRTSGQPQHF.

The chain links TRBV18 to TRBJ2-2; D uncertain. Germline lookup yields CDR1 KGHSH and CDR2 LQKENI. The CDR3 length is 15 residues. Trimming removed 2 bases from V and 3 bases from J, with 10 bases in between. The CDR3 reads CASSPGVVDTGELFF. The CDR3 nucleotides are TGTGCCAGCTCACCAGGGGTAGTGGACACCGGGGAGCTGTTTTTT.

This chain uses TRBV6-1 with TRBJ1-6, with a tentative D call TRBD1 (5 bases). The CDR3 runs 18 residues. V lost 2 bases, J lost 2 bases, and 16 bases lay in between. Germline V lookup: CDR1 MNHNS, CDR2 SASEGT. This chain's CDR3 is CASSEWGSYTTYNSPLHF. CDR3 DNA: TGTGCCAGCAGTGAATGGGGGTCCTACACTACCTATAATTCACCCCTCCACTTT.

The chain couples TRBV10-2 to TRBJ2-1; 7 bases fit TRBD2. Trimming cost V 6 bases and J 10 bases; bases outside gene matches: 3. Germline V lookup: CDR1 WSHSY, CDR2 SAAADI. This CDR3 spans 11 amino acids. The CDR3 protein is CASRLLAEQFF. CDR3 coding DNA: TGCGCCAGCAGACTACTAGCGGAGCAGTTCTTC.

The V call is TRBV11-1, the J call TRBJ2-1; D ambiguous. V was cut by 4 bases and J by 2 bases, with 15 bases left in between. Germline assignment: CDR1 SGHAT and CDR2 FQDESV (reference sequence). The CDR3 extends over 16 amino acids. The CDR3 sequence is CASSSGTQKAYNEQFF. The CDR3 DNA reads as TGTGCCAGCAGCTCCGGTACCCAGAAGGCCTACAATGAGCAGTTCTTC.

The rearrangement uses TRBV5-6 and TRBJ2-3, with D uncertain. The CDR3 sequence is 12 residues long. V shed 7 bases and J shed 6 bases, with 12 bases lying between them. The V gene's germline CDR1 is SGHDT and CDR2 YYEEEE. CDR3: CASATNRDTQYF. In DNA form, the CDR3 reads TGTGCCAGCGCCACGAATCGGGATACGCAGTATTTT.

A word on this clone: The same CDR3 is also encoded by other DNA sequences in this sample. The chain uses TRBV4-3 and TRBJ1-4; the match to TRBD1 covers 11 bases. This CDR3 is 15 amino acids long. Germline V CDR1 and CDR2: LGHNA, YSLEER. J was trimmed by 8 bases and V by 1 base; bases with no gene match: 3. CDR3 sequence reads: CASSQGTGGWEKLFF. The DNA for the CDR3 is TGCGCCAGCAGCCAAGGGACAGGGGGCTGGGAAAAACTGTTTTTT.

This chain uses TRBV5-6 with TRBJ2-2; TRBD2 might be the D (5 bases). Trimming took off 1 base at V and 7 bases at J, with 17 bases between the two ends. The germline V gene encodes CDR1 SGHDT and CDR2 YYEEEE. This CDR3 comprises 16 residues. In DNA form, the CDR3 reads TGTGCCAGCAGCTTGTTGGCTAGCCCTCATAACGGGGAGCTGTTTTTT. It translates to CASSLLASPHNGELFF.

The V gene is TRBV5-4, the J gene TRBJ1-1; D might be TRBD1 (6 bases). Between the trimmed V and J ends, which lost 4 bases and 8 bases, there was a span of 15 bases. In germline, CDR1 is SGHNT, CDR2 YYREEE (reference sequence). This CDR3 is built from 13 residues. The CDR3 sequence: CASSAQTGGEAFF. The CDR3 DNA sequence: TGTGCCAGCAGCGCCCAGACAGGAGGAGAAGCTTTCTTT.

The chain uses TRBV5-6 and TRBJ1-5; TRBD1 might be the D (6 bases). Germline CDR1 and CDR2: SGHDT and YYEEEE. This CDR3 spans 15 amino acids. With 3 bases removed from V and 7 bases from J, the gap between germline ends came to 17 bases. This chain's CDR3 is CASSSKGRGAQPQHF. The CDR3 DNA sequence: TGTGCCAGCAGCTCGAAGGGGCGGGGGGCCCAGCCCCAGCATTTT. Combining the CDR3 with reference TRBV5-6 and TRBJ1-5 gives the whole variable domain DAGVTQSPTHLIKTRGQQVTLRCSPKSGHDTVSWYQQALGQGPQFIFQYYEEEERQRGNFPDRFSGHQFPNYSSELNVNALLLGDSALYLCASSSKGRGAQPQHFGDGTRLSIL.

This clone was counted a single time. The rearrangement joins TRBV5-1 to TRBJ2-1; the D call may be TRBD1 or TRBD2 (5 bases each). This CDR3 is 14 amino acids long. CDR1 SGHRS and CDR2 YFSETQ come from the germline V gene. The V gene lost 8 bases and the J gene lost 0 bases, with 12 bases spanning the gap. CDR3 residues: CASLPGPSYNEQFF. CDR3 coding DNA: TGCGCCAGTCTCCCGGGGCCCTCCTACAATGAGCAGTTCTTC.

This clone was seen once. The chain has TRBV7-2 and TRBJ2-3, with D possibly being TRBD1 (6 bases). CDR3 length: 17 residues. The germline CDR1 and CDR2 sequences are SGHTA and FQGNSA. The V gene lost 2 bases and the J gene lost 1 base, with 16 bases spanning the gap. The DNA of the CDR3 is TGTGCCAGCAGCTTAACAGGGAAGAATAGGGGCACAGATACGCAGTATTTT. This translates into CASSLTGKNRGTDTQYF. Full variable domain (remainder filled in from reference TRBV7-2 and TRBJ2-3): GAGVSQSPSNKVTEKGKDVELRCDPISGHTALYWYRQSLGQGLEFLIYFQGNSAPDKSGLPSDRFSAERTGGSVSTLTIQRTQQEDSAVYLCASSLTGKNRGTDTQYFGPGTRLTVL.

The chain has TRBV6-6 and TRBJ1-3, with 7 bases fitting TRBD1. The CDR3 has 15 residues. Looked up from germline, CDR1 is MNHNY and CDR2 is SVGAGI (reference sequence). The J segment lost 4 bases and the V segment lost 1 base, leaving 4 bases of the junction unmatched. This chain's CDR3 is CASSYLTGSGNTIYF. DNA for the CDR3: TGTGCCAGCAGTTACTTGACAGGGTCAGGAAACACCATATATTTT.

The chain carries TRBV11-2 and TRBJ2-2; the D call may be TRBD1 or TRBD2 (5 bases each). Germline V gene sequence: CDR1 SGHAT, CDR2 FQNNGV. Trimming pared 5 bases from V and 5 bases from J, leaving 18 bases between. The CDR3 runs to 16 residues. Here the CDR3 reads CASSPRPQGETGELFF. CDR3 nucleotide sequence: TGTGCCAGCAGCCCCCGGCCTCAGGGAGAGACCGGGGAGCTGTTTTTT.

The CDR3 DNA is TGTGCCAGCGGGCGGACAGGGTCGGGACAAGAGACCCAGTACTTC. Protein: CASGRTGSGQETQYF. The genes are TRBV18 and TRBJ2-5; TRBD1 matches 8 bases. Germline V gene sequence: CDR1 KGHSH, CDR2 LQKENI. With V trimmed by 8 bases and J by 2 bases, 10 bases remained unmatched. There are 15 residues in the CDR3.

This chain connects TRBV7-3 to TRBJ2-3; possible D gene TRBD2, 6 bases. Germline loops: CDR1 SGHTA, CDR2 FQGTGA. The CDR3 is 13 residues long. Trimming cost V 5 bases and J 4 bases, with 10 bases left between them. DNA of the CDR3: TGTGCCAGCAGCCGGGGGAGCTCAGATACGCAGTATTTT. Its protein is CASSRGSSDTQYF.